The rows below give T cell receptor beta chains drawn from one sample of a study of blood T cell repertoires in COVID-19. Sequencing was performed with immunoSEQ multiplex PCR; in TCRdb, only in-frame clones are kept and a portion is missing. The data show 150,000 to 200,000 clones, approximately 80% seen once. Sequences were obtained from peripheral blood. These receptors originate from a woman at least 80 years old with active or convalescent COVID-19. The CDR3 runs from the conserved cysteine through the conserved F or W. The order of the fields is CDR3 protein, CDR3 DNA, clone size, V gene, J gene, CDR3 length, D gene. A D gene is named only where the DNA matches it firmly. Not every row has a clone size; where given, it reads once, few, many or a size class.

CDR3aa: CASSQGQGASLGAFF
CDR3nt: TGCGCCAGCAGCCAAGGGCAGGGGGCCTCCCTGGGAGCTTTCTTT
abundance: -
v_gene: TRBV4-1
j_gene: TRBJ1-1
len: 15
d_gene: TRBD1

CDR3aa: CASSLGPFVTDTQYF
CDR3nt: TGCGCCAGCAGCTTGGGGCCATTCGTCACAGATACGCAGTATTTT
abundance: few
v_gene: TRBV5-1
j_gene: TRBJ2-3
len: 15
d_gene: -

CDR3aa: CASSYPQRAGETQYF
CDR3nt: TGTGCCAGCAGTTACCCACAGAGGGCCGGGGAGACCCAGTACTTC
abundance: -
v_gene: TRBV6-6
j_gene: TRBJ2-5
len: 15
d_gene: -

CDR3aa: CASSLGPSGGYEQYF
CDR3nt: TGTGCCAGCAGCTTAGGTCCCAGCGGGGGCTACGAGCAGTACTTC
abundance: -
v_gene: TRBV7-2
j_gene: TRBJ2-7
len: 15
d_gene: TRBD2

CDR3aa: CASRQSGGADTQYF
CDR3nt: TGTGCCAGCAGACAGAGCGGGGGGGCGGATACGCAGTATTTT
abundance: -
v_gene: TRBV7-3
j_gene: TRBJ2-3
len: 14
d_gene: TRBD2

CDR3aa: CASTNRVLARDGYTF
CDR3nt: TGTGCCAGTACCAACAGGGTGTTAGCACGGGATGGCTACACCTTC
abundance: -
v_gene: TRBV19
j_gene: TRBJ1-2
len: 15
d_gene: -

CDR3aa: CASSPRQGMNTEAFF
CDR3nt: TGTGCCAGCAGCCCCAGACAGGGTATGAACACTGAAGCTTTCTTT
abundance: -
v_gene: TRBV7-9
j_gene: TRBJ1-1
len: 15
d_gene: TRBD1

CDR3aa: CASSPGQGANYGYTF
CDR3nt: TGCGCCAGCAGCCCTGGACAGGGGGCTAACTATGGCTACACCTTC
abundance: -
v_gene: TRBV5-1
j_gene: TRBJ1-2
len: 15
d_gene: TRBD1

CDR3aa: CSARGGGKNIQYF
CDR3nt: TGCAGCGCCCGGGGGGGAGGCAAAAACATTCAGTACTTC
abundance: once
v_gene: TRBV29-1
j_gene: TRBJ2-4
len: 13
d_gene: TRBD2

CDR3aa: CASSEGDRVGYGYTF
CDR3nt: TGTGCCAGCAGCGAAGGGGACAGGGTGGGCTATGGCTACACCTTC
abundance: -
v_gene: TRBV5-6
j_gene: TRBJ1-2
len: 15
d_gene: TRBD1

CDR3aa: CASSVGGQGNTGELFF
CDR3nt: TGTGCCAGCAGCGTAGGTGGACAGGGAAACACCGGGGAGCTGTTTTTT
abundance: -
v_gene: TRBV9
j_gene: TRBJ2-2
len: 16
d_gene: TRBD1

CDR3aa: CASSLGAGGGEKLFF
CDR3nt: TGCGCCAGCAGCTTGGGAGCAGGGGGCGGAGAAAAACTGTTTTTT
abundance: -
v_gene: TRBV5-1
j_gene: TRBJ1-4
len: 15
d_gene: TRBD1

CDR3aa: CATHRDRGNNEQFF
CDR3nt: TGTGCCACACACCGGGACAGGGGGAACAATGAGCAGTTCTTC
abundance: -
v_gene: TRBV28
j_gene: TRBJ2-1
len: 14
d_gene: TRBD1

CDR3aa: CASSSTRNTEAFF
CDR3nt: TGTGCCAGTAGTAGCACCAGAAACACTGAAGCTTTCTTT
abundance: -
v_gene: TRBV19
j_gene: TRBJ1-1
len: 13
d_gene: -

CDR3aa: CAISESRTSGDYNEQFF
CDR3nt: TGTGCCATCAGTGAGTCGAGGACTAGCGGGGACTACAATGAGCAGTTCTTC
abundance: -
v_gene: TRBV10-3
j_gene: TRBJ2-1
len: 17
d_gene: TRBD2

CDR3aa: CASSQEGGPNSPLHF
CDR3nt: TGTGCCAGCAGCCAAGAGGGAGGGCCTAATTCACCCCTCCACTTT
abundance: -
v_gene: TRBV3-1/TRBV3-2
j_gene: TRBJ1-6
len: 15
d_gene: -

CDR3aa: CASSQDRTVGQPQHF
CDR3nt: TGCGCCAGCAGCCAAGATCGGACAGTAGGACAGCCCCAGCATTTT
abundance: once
v_gene: TRBV4-3
j_gene: TRBJ1-5
len: 15
d_gene: -

CDR3aa: CASRGSGGASYNEQFF
CDR3nt: TGTGCCAGTAGGGGGAGCGGGGGGGCCTCCTACAATGAGCAGTTCTTC
abundance: -
v_gene: TRBV19
j_gene: TRBJ2-1
len: 16
d_gene: TRBD2

CDR3aa: CASSQAGQGISYEQYF
CDR3nt: TGTGCCAGCAGCCAAGCGGGACAGGGGATTTCCTACGAGCAGTACTTC
abundance: -
v_gene: TRBV3-1/TRBV3-2
j_gene: TRBJ2-7
len: 16
d_gene: TRBD1

CDR3aa: CASSLVTGGTEAFF
CDR3nt: TGCGCCAGCAGCTTGGTAACAGGGGGCACTGAAGCTTTCTTT
abundance: -
v_gene: TRBV5-1
j_gene: TRBJ1-1
len: 14
d_gene: TRBD1

CDR3aa: CASSKRSGTADATNEKLFF
CDR3nt: TGTGCCAGCAGTAAGAGGTCCGGGACAGCGGATGCAACTAATGAAAAACTGTTTTTT
abundance: -
v_gene: TRBV5-5
j_gene: TRBJ1-4
len: 19
d_gene: TRBD1

CDR3aa: CASSQDRESAFF
CDR3nt: TGTGCCAGCAGCCAGGACAGGGAATCCGCTTTCTTT
abundance: -
v_gene: TRBV5-4
j_gene: TRBJ1-1
len: 12
d_gene: TRBD1

CDR3aa: CASSQVSHYGYTF
CDR3nt: TGTGCCAGCAGCCAAGTGAGCCACTATGGCTACACCTTC
abundance: few
v_gene: TRBV14
j_gene: TRBJ1-2
len: 13
d_gene: -

CDR3aa: CASRSGGSYEQYF
CDR3nt: TGTGCCAGCAGATCCGGGGGCTCCTACGAGCAGTACTTC
abundance: -
v_gene: TRBV6-5
j_gene: TRBJ2-7
len: 13
d_gene: -

CDR3aa: CASSPNVQGGHEQFF
CDR3nt: TGTGCCAGCTCACCGAACGTACAGGGCGGGCACGAGCAGTTCTTC
abundance: -
v_gene: TRBV18
j_gene: TRBJ2-1
len: 15
d_gene: -

CDR3aa: CASMGATGGETQYF
CDR3nt: TGTGCCAGCATGGGCGCCACGGGCGGGGAGACCCAGTACTTC
abundance: -
v_gene: TRBV28
j_gene: TRBJ2-5
len: 14
d_gene: -

CDR3aa: CASSRGQPGRDTEAFF
CDR3nt: TGTGCCAGCAGCAGGGGACAACCTGGGAGGGACACTGAAGCTTTCTTT
abundance: -
v_gene: TRBV7-9
j_gene: TRBJ1-1
len: 16
d_gene: -

CDR3aa: CASSLETGGAFF
CDR3nt: TGTGCCAGCAGCTTAGAAACAGGGGGCGCTTTCTTT
abundance: -
v_gene: TRBV11-3
j_gene: TRBJ1-1
len: 12
d_gene: TRBD1

CDR3aa: CASRQGPEAFF
CDR3nt: TGTGCCAGCAGGCAGGGTCCCGAAGCTTTCTTT
abundance: -
v_gene: TRBV6-5
j_gene: TRBJ1-1
len: 11
d_gene: -

CDR3aa: CASSRRTSGVYQETQYF
CDR3nt: TGTGCCAGCAGCCGAAGGACTAGCGGGGTGTACCAAGAGACCCAGTACTTC
abundance: -
v_gene: TRBV5-4
j_gene: TRBJ2-5
len: 17
d_gene: TRBD2

CDR3aa: CASQTGTREKLFF
CDR3nt: TGTGCCAGCCAAACAGGGACCCGAGAAAAACTGTTTTTT
abundance: -
v_gene: TRBV11-2
j_gene: TRBJ1-4
len: 13
d_gene: -

CDR3aa: CAIRVQQGDTEAFF
CDR3nt: TGTGCCATCAGGGTTCAACAGGGAGACACTGAAGCTTTCTTT
abundance: -
v_gene: TRBV10-3
j_gene: TRBJ1-1
len: 14
d_gene: -

CDR3aa: CASGSGRGYTF
CDR3nt: TGTGCCAGCGGGTCCGGGAGAGGCTACACCTTC
abundance: -
v_gene: TRBV11-2
j_gene: TRBJ1-2
len: 11
d_gene: -

CDR3aa: CASRPGQVQNNEQFF
CDR3nt: TGTGCCAGCAGGCCCGGACAGGTCCAAAACAATGAGCAGTTCTTC
abundance: -
v_gene: TRBV6-5
j_gene: TRBJ2-1
len: 15
d_gene: TRBD1

CDR3aa: CASSLDRAMQGTYNEQFF
CDR3nt: TGTGCCAGCAGCTTAGATAGAGCAATGCAGGGGACCTACAATGAGCAGTTCTTC
abundance: -
v_gene: TRBV11-2
j_gene: TRBJ2-1
len: 18
d_gene: -

CDR3aa: CASSPRGPSTGELFF
CDR3nt: TGTGCCAGCAGCCCCAGGGGCCCGAGTACCGGGGAGCTGTTTTTT
abundance: -
v_gene: TRBV25-1
j_gene: TRBJ2-2
len: 15
d_gene: -

CDR3aa: CASSPPEGRPTGELFF
CDR3nt: TGTGCCAGCTCACCACCGGAGGGCAGGCCAACCGGGGAGCTGTTTTTT
abundance: -
v_gene: TRBV18
j_gene: TRBJ2-2
len: 16
d_gene: -

CDR3aa: CASRETGVGGYTF
CDR3nt: TGTGCCAGCAGGGAGACAGGGGTCGGTGGCTACACCTTC
abundance: -
v_gene: TRBV6-4
j_gene: TRBJ1-2
len: 13
d_gene: TRBD1

CDR3aa: CASSSSGTGDSGNTIYF
CDR3nt: TGTGCCAGCAGCTCATCCGGGACAGGGGACTCTGGAAACACCATATATTTT
abundance: -
v_gene: TRBV7-6
j_gene: TRBJ1-3
len: 17
d_gene: TRBD1

CDR3aa: CASNQQGANYEQYF
CDR3nt: TGTGCCAGCAACCAACAGGGGGCCAACTACGAGCAGTACTTC
abundance: -
v_gene: TRBV2
j_gene: TRBJ2-7
len: 14
d_gene: TRBD1

CDR3aa: CASRSLSPDISDF
CDR3nt: TGTGCCAGCCGGTCGTTATCCCCGGACATCTCCGATTTT
abundance: -
v_gene: TRBV2
j_gene: TRBJ1-6
len: 13
d_gene: -